These T cell receptor beta chains were read from a single sample in a study of blood T cell repertoires in COVID-19. Here immunoSEQ multiplex PCR was the method, and the copy in TCRdb shows in-frame clones only, minus some. The sample lists over 200,000 clones; roughly nine tenths were seen once. Sequences were obtained from peripheral blood. Receptor source: a man aged 25 to 40 with acute or convalescent COVID-19. Both conserved end residues are part of each CDR3. The order of the fields is D gene, V gene, clone size, J gene, CDR3 protein, CDR3 DNA. A D gene is named only where the DNA matches it firmly. Clone size is given for some rows only: seen once, a few or many times, or a class if the clone is expanded.

d_gene: .
v_gene: TRBV11-2
abundance: .
j_gene: TRBJ2-1
CDR3aa: CASSADFPSGVEQFF
CDR3nt: TGTGCCAGCAGCGCGGACTTCCCGTCGGGTGTCGAGCAGTTCTTC

d_gene: TRBD1
v_gene: TRBV11-3
abundance: .
j_gene: TRBJ1-1
CDR3aa: CASSPTGAKDTEAFF
CDR3nt: TGTGCCAGCAGTCCCACAGGGGCTAAGGACACTGAAGCTTTCTTT

d_gene: TRBD1
v_gene: TRBV7-2
abundance: .
j_gene: TRBJ1-2
CDR3aa: CASSPPEATGSYGYTF
CDR3nt: TGTGCCAGCAGCCCACCGGAGGCGACAGGGAGTTATGGCTACACCTTC

d_gene: .
v_gene: TRBV2
abundance: .
j_gene: TRBJ2-3
CDR3aa: CASSESAASTDTQYF
CDR3nt: TGTGCCAGCAGTGAAAGCGCGGCTAGCACAGATACGCAGTATTTT

d_gene: .
v_gene: TRBV30
abundance: .
j_gene: TRBJ1-1
CDR3aa: CAWSQGVVNTEAFF
CDR3nt: TGTGCCTGGAGTCAGGGCGTCGTGAACACTGAAGCTTTCTTT

d_gene: .
v_gene: TRBV7-3
abundance: few
j_gene: TRBJ2-2
CDR3aa: CATTANTGELFF
CDR3nt: TGTGCCACTACCGCGAACACCGGGGAGCTGTTTTTT

d_gene: TRBD1
v_gene: TRBV11-2
abundance: .
j_gene: TRBJ1-3
CDR3aa: CASSSGQPGNTIYF
CDR3nt: TGTGCCAGCAGCTCGGGACAGCCTGGAAACACCATATATTTT

d_gene: TRBD2
v_gene: TRBV4-2
abundance: .
j_gene: TRBJ2-7
CDR3aa: CASSQEGASGREGEQYF
CDR3nt: TGTGCCAGCAGCCAAGAAGGGGCTAGCGGGAGGGAGGGCGAGCAGTACTTC

d_gene: TRBD1
v_gene: TRBV28
abundance: .
j_gene: TRBJ1-5
CDR3aa: CASRSGQYSNQPQHF
CDR3nt: TGTGCCAGCAGATCGGGACAGTATAGCAATCAGCCCCAGCATTTT

d_gene: .
v_gene: TRBV9
abundance: .
j_gene: TRBJ1-2
CDR3aa: CASSVAIELGQVGYTF
CDR3nt: TGTGCCAGCAGCGTAGCAATCGAGCTCGGCCAGGTGGGCTACACCTTC

d_gene: .
v_gene: TRBV15
abundance: .
j_gene: TRBJ2-1
CDR3aa: CATSTELSNEQFF
CDR3nt: TGTGCCACCAGCACCGAGTTAAGCAATGAGCAGTTCTTC

d_gene: .
v_gene: TRBV7-8
abundance: .
j_gene: TRBJ2-2
CDR3aa: CASSPDGTNTGELFF
CDR3nt: TGTGCCAGCAGCCCCGACGGGACGAACACCGGGGAGCTGTTTTTT

d_gene: .
v_gene: TRBV29-1
abundance: .
j_gene: TRBJ2-6
CDR3aa: CSVGRVSGANVLTF
CDR3nt: TGCAGCGTCGGGCGGGTCTCTGGGGCCAACGTCCTGACTTTC

d_gene: .
v_gene: TRBV4-1
abundance: .
j_gene: TRBJ2-4
CDR3aa: CASRDNLAKNIQYF
CDR3nt: TGCGCCAGCAGGGACAACCTAGCCAAAAACATTCAGTACTTC

d_gene: TRBD1
v_gene: TRBV5-5
abundance: .
j_gene: TRBJ2-7
CDR3aa: CASSSQPGTGGFFSYEQYF
CDR3nt: TGTGCCAGCAGCTCTCAACCTGGGACAGGGGGCTTTTTCTCCTACGAGCAGTACTTC

d_gene: TRBD1
v_gene: TRBV2
abundance: few
j_gene: TRBJ1-4
CDR3aa: CASKRQGKTNEKLFF
CDR3nt: TGTGCCAGCAAGCGACAGGGGAAGACTAATGAAAAACTGTTTTTT

d_gene: TRBD2
v_gene: TRBV27
abundance: .
j_gene: TRBJ2-1
CDR3aa: CASRLAGVADNEQFF
CDR3nt: TGTGCCAGCAGGCTCGCGGGGGTCGCGGACAATGAGCAGTTCTTC

d_gene: .
v_gene: TRBV7-9
abundance: .
j_gene: TRBJ2-7
CDR3aa: CASSLQGHEQYF
CDR3nt: TGTGCCAGCAGCTTGCAGGGTCACGAGCAGTACTTC

d_gene: TRBD1
v_gene: TRBV5-1
abundance: .
j_gene: TRBJ1-2
CDR3aa: CASSRGGQGHGYTF
CDR3nt: TGCGCCAGCAGCAGGGGGGGACAGGGTCATGGCTACACCTTC

d_gene: .
v_gene: TRBV3-1/TRBV3-2
abundance: .
j_gene: TRBJ2-7
CDR3aa: CASSLSTRGREQYF
CDR3nt: TGTGCCAGCAGCCTGTCGACCAGGGGCCGCGAGCAGTACTTC

d_gene: .
v_gene: TRBV10-2
abundance: .
j_gene: TRBJ1-1
CDR3aa: CASSVGGVNTEAFF
CDR3nt: TGCGCCAGCAGTGTGGGGGGAGTGAACACTGAAGCTTTCTTT

d_gene: .
v_gene: TRBV7-9
abundance: .
j_gene: TRBJ2-1
CDR3aa: CASSLAVLSNEQFF
CDR3nt: TGTGCCAGCAGCTTAGCCGTTTTGAGCAATGAGCAGTTCTTC

d_gene: TRBD1
v_gene: TRBV5-6
abundance: .
j_gene: TRBJ2-1
CDR3aa: CASSSRGQGNNEQFF
CDR3nt: TGTGCCAGCAGCTCAAGGGGACAGGGCAACAATGAGCAGTTCTTC

d_gene: .
v_gene: TRBV3-1/TRBV3-2
abundance: .
j_gene: TRBJ1-4
CDR3aa: CASTQSGTLNEKLFF
CDR3nt: TGTGCCAGCACCCAATCCGGGACATTAAATGAAAAACTGTTTTTT

d_gene: .
v_gene: TRBV29-1
abundance: .
j_gene: TRBJ1-2
CDR3aa: CSVEDPVYGYTF
CDR3nt: TGCAGCGTTGAAGATCCGGTATATGGCTACACCTTC

d_gene: TRBD1
v_gene: TRBV7-9
abundance: .
j_gene: TRBJ2-5
CDR3aa: CASSLRDRGNF
CDR3nt: TGTGCCAGCAGTTTACGGGACAGGGGGAACTTC

d_gene: TRBD1
v_gene: TRBV27
abundance: .
j_gene: TRBJ1-1
CDR3aa: CASSTRDRGKAFF
CDR3nt: TGTGCCAGCAGCACCCGGGACAGGGGTAAAGCTTTCTTT